The 7 T cell receptor beta chains below come from one sample, sequenced in a study of T cell changes during pregnancy in multiple sclerosis. TCRdb keeps only in-frame clones here, not all; method: immunoSEQ multiplex PCR. The sample lists tens of thousands of clones, 80% to 90% occurring once. The source was CD8+ T cells from peripheral blood mononuclear cells, collected in the first trimester of pregnancy. Source of these receptors: a female donor with multiple sclerosis, enrolled in a pregnancy study.

The genes are TRBV7-9 and TRBJ2-4, with D tentatively TRBD2 (6 bases). V dropped 3 bases and J dropped 4 bases, with 16 bases sitting between them. Germline lookup yields CDR1 SEHNR and CDR2 FQNEAQ (reference sequence). This CDR3 spans 16 amino acids. CDR3 sequence: CASSLTGEPDKNIQYF. The DNA of the CDR3 is TGTGCCAGCAGCTTGACGGGGGAGCCCGATAAAAACATTCAGTACTTC.

The chain carries TRBV7-7 and TRBJ1-5, with D maybe TRBD1 (5 bases). The CDR3 runs 16 residues. Trimming removed 3 bases at V and 7 bases at J, with 19 bases between. From germline, CDR1 is SSHAT and CDR2 FNYEAQ (reference sequence). The CDR3 bases are TGTGCCAGCAGCTTCCTGGTAGGGGCAGGGAAACAGCCCCAGCATTTT. It specifies CASSFLVGAGKQPQHF.

V gene TRBV7-3 combines with J gene TRBJ2-2; D perhaps matches TRBD2 (6 bases). The CDR3 has 16 amino acids. V was trimmed by 4 bases and J by 2 bases, leaving 14 bases between them. In germline, CDR1 is SGHTA, CDR2 FQGTGA. The CDR3 reads CASSSRGDANTGELFF. As DNA, the CDR3 is TGTGCCAGCAGCTCTCGCGGGGATGCTAACACCGGGGAGCTGTTTTTT.

The chain carries TRBV7-3 and TRBJ2-3; no clear D. The CDR3 runs to 13 residues. The V gene's germline CDR1 is SGHTA and CDR2 FQGTGA. Trimming pared 5 bases from V and 4 bases from J, leaving 10 bases between. CDR3 in DNA: TGTGCCAGCAGCCCCCTGGCGGCAGATACGCAGTATTTT. It codes for CASSPLAADTQYF.

The chain carries TRBV6-5 and TRBJ1-4; the D gene is possibly TRBD1 (5 bases). Trimming removed 8 bases from V and 7 bases from J, with 20 bases in between. This CDR3 has 15 residues. The germline gives CDR1 MNHEY, CDR2 SVGAGI. CDR3: CASSAGGTIFEKLFF. The CDR3 bases are TGTGCCAGCTCAGCCGGGGGTACGATCTTTGAAAAACTGTTTTTT.

The chain employs TRBV4-1 and TRBJ1-5, with TRBD1 matching 7 bases. Germline CDR1 and CDR2: MGHRA and YSYEKL. Trimming at V came to 3 bases and at J to 5 bases, leaving 4 bases not matched to a gene. The CDR3 has 14 residues. This CDR3 reads CASSHLTGDQPQHF. CDR3 in DNA: TGCGCCAGCAGCCACTTAACAGGGGATCAGCCCCAGCATTTT.

The chain employs TRBV9 and TRBJ2-7; the match to TRBD1 covers 10 bases. The CDR3 loop spans 14 amino acids. V gave up 2 bases and J gave up 3 bases; unmatched junction bases: 2. In germline, CDR1 is SGDLS, CDR2 YYNGEE. In nucleotides, the CDR3 is TGTGCCAGCAGCGTTGGGACAGGGGTCTACGAGCAGTACTTC. Translation gives CASSVGTGVYEQYF.